This paragraph covers one TCR beta chain sequence. Sequenced by immunoSEQ multiplex PCR; TCRdb stores in-frame clones only, minus some. The repertoire consists of more than 1.2 million clones, with approximately 98.5% occurring once and the leading ten covering about 0.35%. The record originates from a study of shared clonotypes between healthy human individuals. V gave up 3 bases and J gave up 8 bases, with 12 bases separating them. This CDR3 region has 13 residues. Germline assignment: CDR1 SGDLS and CDR2 YYNGEE. Sequencing was carried out using naive CD4+ T cells sorted from blood. Subset reported: CD45RA+ positively selected. The chain has TRBV9 and TRBJ2-1; D is possibly TRBD2 (6 bases). This TCR came from a man aged 25 to 40 in good health. The CDR3 region has the DNA TGTGCCAGCAGCGCCCCAGCGGGCCATGAGCAGTTCTTC. Translating it yields CASSAPAGHEQFF. Based on the CDR3 plus reference TRBV9 and TRBJ2-1, the full variable domain is DSGVTQTPKHLITATGQRVTLRCSPRSGDLSVYWYQQSLDQGLQFLIQYYNGEERAKGNILERFSAQQFPDLHSELNLSSLELGDSALYFCASSAPAGHEQFFGPGTRLTVL.